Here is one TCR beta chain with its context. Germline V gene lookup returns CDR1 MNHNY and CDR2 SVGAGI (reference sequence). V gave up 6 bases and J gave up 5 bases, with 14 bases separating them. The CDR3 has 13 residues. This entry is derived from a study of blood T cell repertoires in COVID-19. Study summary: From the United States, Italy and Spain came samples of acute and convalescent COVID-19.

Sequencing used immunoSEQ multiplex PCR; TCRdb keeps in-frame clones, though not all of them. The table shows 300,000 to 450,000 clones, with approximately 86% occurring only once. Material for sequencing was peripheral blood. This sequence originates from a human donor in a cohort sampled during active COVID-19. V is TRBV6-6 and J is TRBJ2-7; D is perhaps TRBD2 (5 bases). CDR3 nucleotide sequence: TGTGCCAGCAGCCGCCGGGAAGTAAACGAGCAGTACTTC. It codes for CASSRREVNEQYF.